The T cell receptor (beta chain) under discussion was sequenced for a study of blood T cell repertoires in COVID-19. Study-level background: Some COVID-19 samples were acute and others convalescent; all came from the United States, Italy and Spain.

Repertoires were generated with immunoSEQ multiplex PCR, while TCRdb's copy carries only in-frame clones and drops some. The sample holds about 190,000 clones, approximately 79% seen once. V was cut by 1 base and J by 1 base, with 10 bases left in between. There are 15 residues in the CDR3. CDR1 is SEHNR and CDR2 is FQNEAQ in the germline V gene (reference sequence). The source is a man aged 25 to 40 with active or convalescent COVID-19. Sequencing used peripheral blood. This chain joins TRBV7-9 and TRBJ1-2; D is unclear. This CDR3 reads CASSLELRFNYGYTF. Written as DNA, the CDR3 is TGTGCCAGCAGCTTAGAACTTCGGTTTAACTATGGCTACACCTTC.